This note documents a single TCR beta chain sequence. Assay used: immunoSEQ multiplex PCR; TCRdb lists only in-frame clones, some missing. The top ten hold about 12% of the sample, which has over 250,000 clones, around 88% seen once. Looked up from germline, CDR1 is GTSNPN and CDR2 is SVGIG (reference sequence). J gave up 2 bases and V 5 bases, and 6 bases lay outside the gene matches. CDR3 length: 14 residues. This sample was included in a study of blood T cell repertoires in COVID-19. This clonotype was sampled from a woman in her seventies with COVID-19, enrolled during active disease. The rearrangement links TRBV30 to TRBJ1-3, with 7 bases identical to TRBD1. Sequences were obtained from peripheral blood. The CDR3, as DNA: TGTGCCTGGGACTCGCAGGGGGCTGGAAACACCATATATTTT. Its translation: CAWDSQGAGNTIYF.